This T cell receptor beta chain was sequenced in a study of Graves' ophthalmopathy and Graves' hyperthyroidism. This clonotype was detected many times. Germline V lookup: CDR1 MGHRA, CDR2 YSYEKL. J gave up 3 bases and V 0 bases, and 6 bases lay outside the gene matches. The CDR3 spans 16 residues. Scientists amplified the TCR beta CDR3 regions from RNA transcripts. Second-round multiplex PCR followed a first-round RT-PCR using HTBI primers. TCRdb independently ran MiXCR on the multiplex PCR reads; one entry per CDR3 protein. The sample carries about 210,000 distinct CDR3 sequences, about 32% recorded once.

This sequence originates from a man in his fifties with Graves' ophthalmopathy. Sequencing used peripheral blood. This chain links TRBV4-1 with TRBJ2-7; 9 nucleotides match TRBD1. For the CDR3, the DNA is TGCGCCAGCAGCCAAGACATGGGGACAGGGCTCTACGAGCAGTACTTC. Its protein product is CASSQDMGTGLYEQYF.